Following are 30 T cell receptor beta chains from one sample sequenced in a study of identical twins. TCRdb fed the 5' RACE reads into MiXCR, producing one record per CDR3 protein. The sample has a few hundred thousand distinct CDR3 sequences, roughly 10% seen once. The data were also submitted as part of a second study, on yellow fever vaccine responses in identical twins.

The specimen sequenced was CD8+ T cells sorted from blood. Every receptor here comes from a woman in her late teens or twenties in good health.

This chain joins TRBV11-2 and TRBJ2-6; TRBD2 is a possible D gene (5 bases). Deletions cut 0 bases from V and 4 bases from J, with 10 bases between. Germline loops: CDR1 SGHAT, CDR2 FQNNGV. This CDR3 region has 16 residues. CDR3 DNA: TGTGCCAGCAGCTTAGATTCGGGGTCCGGGGCCAACGTCCTGACTTTC. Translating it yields CASSLDSGSGANVLTF.

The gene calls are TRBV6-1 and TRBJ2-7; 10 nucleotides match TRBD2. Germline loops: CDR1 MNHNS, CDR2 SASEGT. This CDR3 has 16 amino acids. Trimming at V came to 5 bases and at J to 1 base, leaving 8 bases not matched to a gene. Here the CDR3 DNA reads TGTGCCAGCAGTCTAACCGGGACTAGCGTTTCCTACGAGCAGTACTTC. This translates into CASSLTGTSVSYEQYF.

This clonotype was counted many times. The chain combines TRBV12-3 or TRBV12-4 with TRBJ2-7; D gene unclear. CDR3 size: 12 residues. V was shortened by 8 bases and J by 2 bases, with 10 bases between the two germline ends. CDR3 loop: CASGPGPYEQYF. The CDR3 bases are TGTGCCAGCGGGCCGGGTCCCTACGAGCAGTACTTC.

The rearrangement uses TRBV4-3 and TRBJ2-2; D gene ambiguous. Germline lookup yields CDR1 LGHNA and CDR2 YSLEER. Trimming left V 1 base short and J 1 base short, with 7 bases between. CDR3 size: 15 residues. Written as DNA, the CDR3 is TGCGCCAGCAGCCAAGTCGCTTTGAACACCGGGGAGCTGTTTTTT. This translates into CASSQVALNTGELFF.

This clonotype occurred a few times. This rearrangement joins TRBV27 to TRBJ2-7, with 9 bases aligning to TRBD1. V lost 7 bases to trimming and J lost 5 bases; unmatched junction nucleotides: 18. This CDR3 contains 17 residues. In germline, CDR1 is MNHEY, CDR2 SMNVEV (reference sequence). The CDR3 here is CASKRGQGASYLDEQYF. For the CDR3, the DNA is TGTGCCAGCAAGAGGGGACAGGGCGCTAGTTATTTGGACGAGCAGTACTTC.

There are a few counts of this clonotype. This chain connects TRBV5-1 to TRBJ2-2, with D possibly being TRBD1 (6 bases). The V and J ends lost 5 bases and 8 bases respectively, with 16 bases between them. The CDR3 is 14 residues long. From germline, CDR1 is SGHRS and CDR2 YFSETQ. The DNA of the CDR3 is TGCGCCAGCAGGAACACACAGGGCGGTGGGGAGCTGTTTTTT. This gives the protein CASRNTQGGGELFF.

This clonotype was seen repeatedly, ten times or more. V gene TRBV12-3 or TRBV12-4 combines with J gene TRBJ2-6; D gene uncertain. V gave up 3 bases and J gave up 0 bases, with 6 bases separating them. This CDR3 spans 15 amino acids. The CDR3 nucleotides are TGTGCCAGCAGTTTGCGAAGCTCTGGGGCCAACGTCCTGACTTTC. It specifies CASSLRSSGANVLTF.

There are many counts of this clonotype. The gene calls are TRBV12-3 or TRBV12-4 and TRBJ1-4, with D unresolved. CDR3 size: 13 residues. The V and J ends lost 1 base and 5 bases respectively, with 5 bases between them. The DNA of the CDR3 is TGTGCCAGCAGTTTAGGGATAAATGAAAAACTGTTTTTT. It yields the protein CASSLGINEKLFF.

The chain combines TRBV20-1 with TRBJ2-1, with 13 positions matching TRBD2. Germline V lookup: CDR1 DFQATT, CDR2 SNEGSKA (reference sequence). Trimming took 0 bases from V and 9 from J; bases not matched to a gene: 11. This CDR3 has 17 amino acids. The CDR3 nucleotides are TGCAGTGCTAGAGATACCCGGACTAGCGGGAGTAATATTGAGCAGTTCTTC. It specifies CSARDTRTSGSNIEQFF.

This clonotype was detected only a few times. The CDR3 DNA reads as TGTGCCAGCAGCGTAGAGGTCAGAAGCTATGGCTACACCTTC. It yields the protein CASSVEVRSYGYTF. The chain joins TRBV9 to TRBJ1-2; unclear D gene. The CDR3 length is 14 residues. From germline, CDR1 is SGDLS and CDR2 YYNGEE. The V end lost 0 bases, the J end lost 4 bases, and 10 bases lay between the germline ends.

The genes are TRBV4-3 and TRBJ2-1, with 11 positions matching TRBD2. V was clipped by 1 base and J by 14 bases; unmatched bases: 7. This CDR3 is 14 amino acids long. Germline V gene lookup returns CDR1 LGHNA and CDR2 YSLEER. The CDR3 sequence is CASSQALAGGPEFF. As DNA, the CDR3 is TGCGCCAGCAGCCAAGCATTAGCGGGAGGGCCGGAGTTCTTC.

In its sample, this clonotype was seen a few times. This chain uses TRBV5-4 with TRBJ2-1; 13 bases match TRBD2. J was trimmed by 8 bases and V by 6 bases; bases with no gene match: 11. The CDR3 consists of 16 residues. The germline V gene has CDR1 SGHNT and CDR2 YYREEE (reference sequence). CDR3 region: CASTSWTSGSGDEQFF. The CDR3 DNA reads TGTGCCAGCACCTCGTGGACTAGCGGGAGTGGAGATGAGCAGTTCTTC.

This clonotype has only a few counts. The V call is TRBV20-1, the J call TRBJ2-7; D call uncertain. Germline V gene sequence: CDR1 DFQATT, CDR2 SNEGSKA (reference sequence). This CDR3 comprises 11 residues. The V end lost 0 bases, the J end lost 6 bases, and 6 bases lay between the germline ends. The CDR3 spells CSARDYVEQYF. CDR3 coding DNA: TGCAGTGCTAGAGATTATGTCGAGCAGTACTTC.

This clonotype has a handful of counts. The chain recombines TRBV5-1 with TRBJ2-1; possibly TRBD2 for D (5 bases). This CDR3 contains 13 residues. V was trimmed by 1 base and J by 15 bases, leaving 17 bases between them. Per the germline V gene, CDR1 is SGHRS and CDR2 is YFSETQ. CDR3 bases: TGCGCCAGCAGCTTGTGGACGGCTCTGGAGGTGTTCTTC. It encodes CASSLWTALEVFF.

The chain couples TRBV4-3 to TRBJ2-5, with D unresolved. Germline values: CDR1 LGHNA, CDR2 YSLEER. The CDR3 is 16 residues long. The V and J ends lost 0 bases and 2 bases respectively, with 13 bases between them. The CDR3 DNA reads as TGCGCCAGCAGCCAAGATATCGAGCTGGGGCAAGAGACCCAGTACTTC. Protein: CASSQDIELGQETQYF.

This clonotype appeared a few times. CDR3: CASSHQPGQGHEQYF. The CDR3 coding sequence is TGTGCCAGCAGCCATCAACCGGGACAGGGCCACGAGCAGTACTTC. The chain employs TRBV7-6 and TRBJ2-7; TRBD1 aligns across 9 bases. Germline CDR1 reads SGHVS; CDR2 reads FNYEAQ. This CDR3 comprises 15 residues. V dropped 5 bases and J dropped 5; count of bases not matched to a gene: 10.

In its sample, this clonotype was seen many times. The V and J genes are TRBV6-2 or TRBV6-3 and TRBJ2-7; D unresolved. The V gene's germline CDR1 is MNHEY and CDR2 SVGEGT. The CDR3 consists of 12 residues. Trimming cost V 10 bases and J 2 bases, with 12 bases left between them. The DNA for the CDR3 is TGTGCCACCTGTGCGGTCCCCTACGAGCAGTACTTC. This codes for CATCAVPYEQYF.

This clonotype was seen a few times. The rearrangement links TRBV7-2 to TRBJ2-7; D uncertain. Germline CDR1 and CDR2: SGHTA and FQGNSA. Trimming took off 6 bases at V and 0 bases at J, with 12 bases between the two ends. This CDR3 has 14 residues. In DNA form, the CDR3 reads TGTGCCAGCAGTTGGACGGTGAACTCCTACGAGCAGTACTTC. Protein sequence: CASSWTVNSYEQYF.

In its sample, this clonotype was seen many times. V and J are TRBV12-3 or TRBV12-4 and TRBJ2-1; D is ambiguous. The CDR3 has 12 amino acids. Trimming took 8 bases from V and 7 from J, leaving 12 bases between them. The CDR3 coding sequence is TGTGCCAGCGGTCCGATGGTGAATGAGCAGTTCTTC. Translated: CASGPMVNEQFF.

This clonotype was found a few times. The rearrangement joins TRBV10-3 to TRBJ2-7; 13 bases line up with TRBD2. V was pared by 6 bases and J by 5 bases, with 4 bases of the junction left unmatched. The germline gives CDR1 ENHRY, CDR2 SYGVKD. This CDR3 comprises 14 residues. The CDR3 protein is CAIRGTSGTDEQYF. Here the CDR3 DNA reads TGTGCCATCAGGGGGACTAGCGGGACGGACGAGCAGTACTTC.

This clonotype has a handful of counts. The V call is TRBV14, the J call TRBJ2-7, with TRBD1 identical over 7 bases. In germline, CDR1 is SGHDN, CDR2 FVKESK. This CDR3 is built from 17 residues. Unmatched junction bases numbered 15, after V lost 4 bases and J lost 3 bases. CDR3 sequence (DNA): TGTGCCAGCAGCCCACCCCGCGGACATGGACAGGACTACGAGCAGTACTTC. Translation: CASSPPRGHGQDYEQYF.

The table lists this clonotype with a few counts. This chain's CDR3 is CASSLASGPDTQYF. The DNA of the CDR3 is TGCGCCAGCAGCTTGGCCTCAGGGCCAGATACGCAGTATTTT. The chain is built from TRBV5-1 and TRBJ2-3; weak D call: TRBD1 (5 bases). This CDR3 comprises 14 residues. Germline V gene data show CDR1 as SGHRS and CDR2 as YFSETQ. V lost 0 bases and J lost 4, with 9 bases in between.

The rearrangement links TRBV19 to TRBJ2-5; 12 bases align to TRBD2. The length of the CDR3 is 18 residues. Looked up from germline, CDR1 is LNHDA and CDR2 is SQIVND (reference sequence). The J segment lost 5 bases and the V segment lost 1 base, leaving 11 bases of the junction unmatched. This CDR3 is CASSIGKLAGGRRETQYF. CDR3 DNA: TGTGCCAGTAGTATAGGGAAACTAGCGGGGGGCCGTCGGGAGACCCAGTACTTC.

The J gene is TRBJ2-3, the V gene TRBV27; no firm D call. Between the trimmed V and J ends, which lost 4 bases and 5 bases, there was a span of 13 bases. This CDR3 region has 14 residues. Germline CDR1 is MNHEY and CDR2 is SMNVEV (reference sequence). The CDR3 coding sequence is TGTGCCAGCAGTTATGCATTAGCTAAAGATACGCAGTATTTT. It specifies CASSYALAKDTQYF.

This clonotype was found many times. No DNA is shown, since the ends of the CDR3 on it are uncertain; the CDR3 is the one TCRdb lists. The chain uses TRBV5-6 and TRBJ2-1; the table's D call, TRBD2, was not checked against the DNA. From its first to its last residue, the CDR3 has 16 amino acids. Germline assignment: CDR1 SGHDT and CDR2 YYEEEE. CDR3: CASSSSDLQSYNEQFF.

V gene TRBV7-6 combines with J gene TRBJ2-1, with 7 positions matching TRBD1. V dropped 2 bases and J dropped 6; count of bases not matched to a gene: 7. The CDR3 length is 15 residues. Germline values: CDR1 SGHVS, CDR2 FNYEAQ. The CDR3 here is CASSLSTGVSNEQFF. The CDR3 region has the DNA TGTGCCAGCAGCTTATCAACAGGGGTGTCCAATGAGCAGTTCTTC.

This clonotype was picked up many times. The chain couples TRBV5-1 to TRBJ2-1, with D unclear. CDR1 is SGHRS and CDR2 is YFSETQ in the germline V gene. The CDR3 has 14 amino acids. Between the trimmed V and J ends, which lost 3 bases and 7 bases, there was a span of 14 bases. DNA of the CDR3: TGCGCCAGCAGCTCCTCTACGACCGCAAATGAGCAGTTCTTC. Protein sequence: CASSSSTTANEQFF.

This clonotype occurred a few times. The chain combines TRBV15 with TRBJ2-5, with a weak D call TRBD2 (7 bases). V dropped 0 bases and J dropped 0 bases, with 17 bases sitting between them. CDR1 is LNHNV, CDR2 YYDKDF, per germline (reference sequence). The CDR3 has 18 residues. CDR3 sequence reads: CATSRDYTGGAYQETQYF. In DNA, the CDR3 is TGTGCCACCAGCAGAGATTACACTGGGGGGGCCTACCAAGAGACCCAGTACTTC.

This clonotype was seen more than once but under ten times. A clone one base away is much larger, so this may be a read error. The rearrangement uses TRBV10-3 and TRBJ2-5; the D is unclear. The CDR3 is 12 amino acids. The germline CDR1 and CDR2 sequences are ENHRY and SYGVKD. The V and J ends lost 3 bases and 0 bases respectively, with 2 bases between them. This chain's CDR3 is CAISDYQETQYF. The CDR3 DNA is TGTGCCATCAGTGATTACCAAGAGACCCAGTACTTC.

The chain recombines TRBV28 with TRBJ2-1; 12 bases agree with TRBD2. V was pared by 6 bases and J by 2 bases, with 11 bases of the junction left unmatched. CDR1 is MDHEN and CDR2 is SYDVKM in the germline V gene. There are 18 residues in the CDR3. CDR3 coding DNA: TGTGCCAGCAGGTTAGGGGACTCTAGCGGGAGGGCCTACAATGAGCAGTTCTTC. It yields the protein CASRLGDSSGRAYNEQFF. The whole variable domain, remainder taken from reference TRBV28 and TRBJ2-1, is DVKVTQSSRYLVKRTGEKVFLECVQDMDHENMFWYRQDPGLGLRLIYFSYDVKMKEKGDIPEGYSVSREKKERFSLILESASTNQTSMYLCASRLGDSSGRAYNEQFFGPGTRLTVL.